The 3 T cell receptor beta chains presented below share a single source sample, sequenced in a study of blood T cell repertoires in COVID-19. Assay: immunoSEQ multiplex PCR; the TCRdb copy retains only in-frame clones and omits some. Of approximately 120,000 clones in the sample, 84% are singletons; the top ten hold over 10%. Sequences were obtained from peripheral blood. These receptors came from a human donor in a cohort sampled during active COVID-19.

The gene calls are TRBV6-5 and TRBJ2-2; D is perhaps TRBD1 (6 bases). The CDR3 is made up of 16 amino acids. CDR1 MNHEY and CDR2 SVGAGI come from the germline V gene. V was pared by 0 bases and J by 2 bases, with 10 bases between. CDR3 region: CASSYSGHLNTGELFF. DNA for the CDR3: TGTGCCAGCAGTTACTCGGGACATCTCAACACCGGGGAGCTGTTTTTT.

The chain recombines TRBV6-5 with TRBJ1-1; D gene unclear. The CDR3 totals 12 residues. The germline V and J ends were trimmed by 7 bases and 1 base, with 7 bases remaining between them. Germline CDR1 is MNHEY and CDR2 is SVGAGI. CDR3 nucleotide sequence: TGTGCCAGCACAAGAGGGAACACTGAAGCTTTCTTT. This encodes CASTRGNTEAFF.

The V call is TRBV15, the J call TRBJ1-1; 9 bases align to TRBD1. The CDR3 runs 15 residues. Germline CDR1 reads LNHNV; CDR2 reads YYDKDF (reference sequence). V lost 5 bases and J lost 4; bases outside the gene matches: 8. CDR3 residues: CATSLTTGGVTEAFF. The CDR3 nucleotides read TGTGCCACCAGCCTCACAACAGGGGGCGTCACTGAAGCTTTCTTT.